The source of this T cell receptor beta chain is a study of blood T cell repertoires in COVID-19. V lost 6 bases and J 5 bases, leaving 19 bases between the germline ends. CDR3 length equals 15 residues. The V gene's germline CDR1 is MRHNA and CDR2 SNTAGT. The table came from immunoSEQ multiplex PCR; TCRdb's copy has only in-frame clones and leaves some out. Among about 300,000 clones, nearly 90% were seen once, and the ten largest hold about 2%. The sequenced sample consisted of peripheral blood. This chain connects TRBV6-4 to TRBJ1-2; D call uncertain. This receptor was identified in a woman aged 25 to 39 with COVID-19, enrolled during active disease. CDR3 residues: CASSLSPDGLYGYTF. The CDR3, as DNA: TGTGCCAGCAGCCTTTCTCCCGACGGGTTATATGGCTACACCTTC.